The subject of this entry is one T cell receptor (beta chain). In the study's own analysis: Reference gene primer amplification gave nucleated cell count estimates. Clones were sequenced by immunoSEQ multiplex PCR, and TCRdb holds only the in-frame ones, with some missing. The V and J calls and clone size come from that table; D and trimming were worked out from the DNA. This sample has about 100,000 clones, with 80% to 90% found just once. The sample is drawn from a study of blood T cell repertoires in COVID-19. The CDR3 extends over 19 amino acids. Germline CDR1 reads SEHNR; CDR2 reads FQNEAQ (reference sequence). V lost 1 base to trimming and J lost 3 bases; unmatched junction nucleotides: 15.

The V and J genes are TRBV7-9 and TRBJ2-7; TRBD1 agrees at 10 bases. Sequencing was performed on peripheral blood. The TCR comes from a man in his 60s with acute or convalescent COVID-19. This chain's CDR3 is CASSLGDRGRLLDRYEQYF. CDR3 coding DNA: TGTGCCAGCAGCTTAGGGGACAGGGGTAGACTACTAGATCGCTACGAGCAGTACTTC.